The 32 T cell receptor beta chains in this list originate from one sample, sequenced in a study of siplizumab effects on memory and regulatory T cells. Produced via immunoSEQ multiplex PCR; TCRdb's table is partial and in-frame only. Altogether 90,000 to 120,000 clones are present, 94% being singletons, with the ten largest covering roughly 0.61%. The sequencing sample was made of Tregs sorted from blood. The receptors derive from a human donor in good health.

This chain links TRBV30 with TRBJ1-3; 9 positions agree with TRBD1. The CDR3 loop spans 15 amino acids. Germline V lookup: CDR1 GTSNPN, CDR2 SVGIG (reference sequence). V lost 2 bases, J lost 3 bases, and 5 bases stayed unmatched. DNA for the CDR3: TGTGCCTGGAGTATGGACAGGGGAGGTGGAAACACCATATATTTT. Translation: CAWSMDRGGGNTIYF.

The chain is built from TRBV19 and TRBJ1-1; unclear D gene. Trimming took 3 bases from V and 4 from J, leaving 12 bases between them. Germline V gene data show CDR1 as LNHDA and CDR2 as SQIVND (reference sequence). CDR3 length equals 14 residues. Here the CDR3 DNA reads TGTGCCAGTAGTATTGTTGGGATTGGCACTGAAGCTTTCTTT. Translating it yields CASSIVGIGTEAFF.

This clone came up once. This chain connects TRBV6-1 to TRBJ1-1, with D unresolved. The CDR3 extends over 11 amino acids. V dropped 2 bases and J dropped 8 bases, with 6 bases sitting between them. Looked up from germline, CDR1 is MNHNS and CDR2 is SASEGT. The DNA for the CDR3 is TGTGCCAGCAGTGAAAGGGCAGAAGCTTTCTTT. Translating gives CASSERAEAFF.

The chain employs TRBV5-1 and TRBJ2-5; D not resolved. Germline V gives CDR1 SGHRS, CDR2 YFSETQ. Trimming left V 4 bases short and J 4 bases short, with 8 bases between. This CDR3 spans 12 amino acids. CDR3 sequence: CASSATGETQYF. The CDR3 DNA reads TGCGCCAGCAGCGCTACGGGAGAGACCCAGTACTTC.

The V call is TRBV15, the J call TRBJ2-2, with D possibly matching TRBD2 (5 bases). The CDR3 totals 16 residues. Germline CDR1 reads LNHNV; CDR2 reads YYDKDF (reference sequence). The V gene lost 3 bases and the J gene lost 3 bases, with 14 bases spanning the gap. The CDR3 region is CATSSRREAYTGELFF. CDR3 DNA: TGTGCCACCAGCAGTCGACGGGAAGCGTACACCGGGGAGCTGTTTTTT.

CDR3 nucleotides: TGTGCCAGCAGCCGGACAGTCCGCACAGATACGCAGTATTTT. The encoded protein is CASSRTVRTDTQYF. The chain links TRBV27 to TRBJ2-3; maybe TRBD1 (6 bases). Germline values: CDR1 MNHEY, CDR2 SMNVEV (reference sequence). The CDR3 is 14 amino acids. V gave up 6 bases and J gave up 1 base, with 11 bases separating them.

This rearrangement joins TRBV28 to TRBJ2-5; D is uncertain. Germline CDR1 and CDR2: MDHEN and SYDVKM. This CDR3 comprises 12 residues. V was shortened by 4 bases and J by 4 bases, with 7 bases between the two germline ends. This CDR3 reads CASSSVGETQYF. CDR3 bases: TGTGCCAGCAGTTCTGTCGGAGAGACCCAGTACTTC.

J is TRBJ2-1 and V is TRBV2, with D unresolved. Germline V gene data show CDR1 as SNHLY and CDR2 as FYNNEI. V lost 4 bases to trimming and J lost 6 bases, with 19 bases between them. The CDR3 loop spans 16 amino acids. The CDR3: CASSVGFGSGPNEQFF. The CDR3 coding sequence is TGTGCCAGCAGTGTCGGTTTCGGCTCAGGCCCCAATGAGCAGTTCTTC.

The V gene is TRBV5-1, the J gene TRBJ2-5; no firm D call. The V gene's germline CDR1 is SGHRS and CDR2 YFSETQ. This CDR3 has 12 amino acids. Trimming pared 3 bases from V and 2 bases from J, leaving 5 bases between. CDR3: CASSSNQETQYF. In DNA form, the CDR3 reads TGCGCCAGCAGCTCGAATCAAGAGACCCAGTACTTC.

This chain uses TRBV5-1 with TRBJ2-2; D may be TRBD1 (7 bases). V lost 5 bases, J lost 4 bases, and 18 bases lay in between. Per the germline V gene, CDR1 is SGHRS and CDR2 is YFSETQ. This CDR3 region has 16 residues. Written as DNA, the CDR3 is TGCGCCAGCAGATTTGGACAGGCGGGGACCACCGGGGAGCTGTTTTTT. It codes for CASRFGQAGTTGELFF.

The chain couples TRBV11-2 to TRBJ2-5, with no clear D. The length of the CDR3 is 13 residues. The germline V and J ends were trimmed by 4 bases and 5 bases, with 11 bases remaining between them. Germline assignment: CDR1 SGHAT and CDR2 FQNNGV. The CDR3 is CASSWASVETQYF. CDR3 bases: TGTGCCAGCAGCTGGGCGTCGGTGGAGACCCAGTACTTC.

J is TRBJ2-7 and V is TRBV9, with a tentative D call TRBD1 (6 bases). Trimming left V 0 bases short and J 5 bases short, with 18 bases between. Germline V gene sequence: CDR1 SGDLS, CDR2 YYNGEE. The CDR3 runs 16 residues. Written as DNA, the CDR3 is TGTGCCAGCAGCGTAGCTACAGGGAGCAATTCGGACGAGCAGTACTTC. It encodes CASSVATGSNSDEQYF.

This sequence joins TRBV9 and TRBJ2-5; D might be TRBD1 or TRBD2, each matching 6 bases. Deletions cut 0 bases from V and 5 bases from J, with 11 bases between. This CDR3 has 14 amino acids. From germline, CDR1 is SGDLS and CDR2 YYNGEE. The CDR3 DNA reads TGTGCCAGCAGCGTAGGGGGGGCTTTGGAGACCCAGTACTTC. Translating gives CASSVGGALETQYF. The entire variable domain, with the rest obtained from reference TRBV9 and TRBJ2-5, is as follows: DSGVTQTPKHLITATGQRVTLRCSPRSGDLSVYWYQQSLDQGLQFLIQYYNGEERAKGNILERFSAQQFPDLHSELNLSSLELGDSALYFCASSVGGALETQYFGPGTRLLVL.

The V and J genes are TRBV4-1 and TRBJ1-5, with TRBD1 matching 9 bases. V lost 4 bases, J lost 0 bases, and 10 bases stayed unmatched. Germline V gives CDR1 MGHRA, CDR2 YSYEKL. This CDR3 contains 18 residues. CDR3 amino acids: CASSRSPGQGYSNQPQHF. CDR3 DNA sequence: TGCGCCAGCAGCCGAAGCCCGGGACAGGGTTATAGCAATCAGCCCCAGCATTTT.

The CDR3 DNA is TGTGCCAGCAGTTTTGGGGGACAGGGAGTCCTGGGTGGAAACACCATATATTTT. Translated: CASSFGGQGVLGGNTIYF. The rearrangement links TRBV28 to TRBJ1-3; the match to TRBD1 covers 9 bases. Germline trimming cut 3 bases from V and 3 bases from J; bases unmatched to any gene: 12. This CDR3 is built from 18 residues. Germline CDR1 reads MDHEN; CDR2 reads SYDVKM.

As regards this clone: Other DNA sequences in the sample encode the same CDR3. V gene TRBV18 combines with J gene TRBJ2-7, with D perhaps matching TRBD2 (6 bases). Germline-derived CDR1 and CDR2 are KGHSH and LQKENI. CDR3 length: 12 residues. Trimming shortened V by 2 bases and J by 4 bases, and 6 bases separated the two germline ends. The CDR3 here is CASSPGGYEQYF. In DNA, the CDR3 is TGTGCCAGCTCACCAGGGGGGTACGAGCAGTACTTC.

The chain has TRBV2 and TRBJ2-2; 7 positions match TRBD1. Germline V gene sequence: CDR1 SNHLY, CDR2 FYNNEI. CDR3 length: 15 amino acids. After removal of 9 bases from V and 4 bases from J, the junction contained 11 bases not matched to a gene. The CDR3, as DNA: TGTGCCAGTCGACGTAGACAGGGAAGCACCGGGGAGCTGTTTTTT. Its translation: CASRRRQGSTGELFF. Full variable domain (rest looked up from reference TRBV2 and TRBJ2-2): EPEVTQTPSHQVTQMGQEVILRCVPISNHLYFYWYRQILGQKVEFLVSFYNNEISEKSEIFDDQFSVERPDGSNFTLKIRSTKLEDSAMYFCASRRRQGSTGELFFGEGSRLTVL.

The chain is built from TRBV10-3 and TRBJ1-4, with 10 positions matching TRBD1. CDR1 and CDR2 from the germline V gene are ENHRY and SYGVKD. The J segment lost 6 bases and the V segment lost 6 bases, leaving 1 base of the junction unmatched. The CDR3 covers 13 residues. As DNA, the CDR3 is TGTGCCATCAGGGGGACAGGGGATGAAAAACTGTTTTTT. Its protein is CAIRGTGDEKLFF.

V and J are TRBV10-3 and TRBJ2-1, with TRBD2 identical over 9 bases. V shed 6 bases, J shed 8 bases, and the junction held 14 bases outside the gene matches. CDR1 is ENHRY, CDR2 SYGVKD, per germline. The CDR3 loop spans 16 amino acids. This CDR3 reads CAIRPGTSPKNDEQFF. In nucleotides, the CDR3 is TGTGCCATCAGGCCGGGGACTAGCCCTAAAAACGATGAGCAGTTCTTC.

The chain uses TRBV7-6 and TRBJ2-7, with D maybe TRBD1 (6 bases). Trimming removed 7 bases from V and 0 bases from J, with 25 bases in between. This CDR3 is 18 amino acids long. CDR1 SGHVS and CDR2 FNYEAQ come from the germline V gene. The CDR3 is CASTPRPRNREPSYEQYF. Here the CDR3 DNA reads TGTGCCAGCACCCCACGCCCGAGGAACAGGGAACCCTCCTACGAGCAGTACTTC.

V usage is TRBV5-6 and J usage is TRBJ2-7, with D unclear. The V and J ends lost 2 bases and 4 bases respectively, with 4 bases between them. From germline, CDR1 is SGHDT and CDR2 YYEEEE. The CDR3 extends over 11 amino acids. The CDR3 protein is CASSLYYEQYF. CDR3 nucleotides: TGTGCCAGCAGCTTATATTACGAGCAGTACTTC. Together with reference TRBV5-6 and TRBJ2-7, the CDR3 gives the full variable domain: DAGVTQSPTHLIKTRGQQVTLRCSPKSGHDTVSWYQQALGQGPQFIFQYYEEEERQRGNFPDRFSGHQFPNYSSELNVNALLLGDSALYLCASSLYYEQYFGPGTRLTVT.

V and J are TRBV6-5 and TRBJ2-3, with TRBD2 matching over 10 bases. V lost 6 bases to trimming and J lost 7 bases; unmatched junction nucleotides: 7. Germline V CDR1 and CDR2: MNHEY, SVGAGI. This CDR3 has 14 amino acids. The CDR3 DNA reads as TGTGCCAGCAGGCGGGCTAGCGGGAGTAATACGCAGTATTTT. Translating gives CASRRASGSNTQYF.

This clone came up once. CDR3 loop: CSVDRLMNTEAFF. In DNA, the CDR3 is TGCAGCGTGGACAGGTTAATGAACACTGAAGCTTTCTTT. The chain has TRBV29-1 and TRBJ1-1; 7 bases are a match to TRBD1. V lost 6 bases to trimming and J lost 0 bases; unmatched junction nucleotides: 4. CDR1 is SQVTM, CDR2 ANQGSEA, per germline. The CDR3 sequence is 13 residues long.

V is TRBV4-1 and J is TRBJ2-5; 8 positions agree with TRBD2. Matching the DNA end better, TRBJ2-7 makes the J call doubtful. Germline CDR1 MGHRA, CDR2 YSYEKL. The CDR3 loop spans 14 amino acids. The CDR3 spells CASSQRRGGYEQYF. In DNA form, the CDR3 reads TGCGCCAGCAGCCAGCGACGGGGGGGCTACGAGCAGTACTTC.

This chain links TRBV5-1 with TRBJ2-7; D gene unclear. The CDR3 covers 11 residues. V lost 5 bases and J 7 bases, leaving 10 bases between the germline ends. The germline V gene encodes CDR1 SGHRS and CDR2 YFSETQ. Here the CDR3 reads CASSDVWEQYF. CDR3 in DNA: TGCGCCAGCAGTGACGTTTGGGAGCAGTACTTC.

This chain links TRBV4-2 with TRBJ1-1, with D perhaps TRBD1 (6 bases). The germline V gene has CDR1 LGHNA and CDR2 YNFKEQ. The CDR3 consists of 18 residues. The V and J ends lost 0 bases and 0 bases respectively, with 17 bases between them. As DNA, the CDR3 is TGTGCCAGCAGCCAAGACGGAGGGGGGGGCACAATGAACACTGAAGCTTTCTTT. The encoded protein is CASSQDGGGGTMNTEAFF.

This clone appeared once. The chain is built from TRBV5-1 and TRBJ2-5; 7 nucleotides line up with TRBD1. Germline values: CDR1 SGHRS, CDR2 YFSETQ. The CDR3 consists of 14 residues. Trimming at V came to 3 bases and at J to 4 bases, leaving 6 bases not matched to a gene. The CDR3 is CASSWDSRLETQYF. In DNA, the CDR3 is TGCGCCAGCAGCTGGGACAGCCGACTAGAGACCCAGTACTTC.

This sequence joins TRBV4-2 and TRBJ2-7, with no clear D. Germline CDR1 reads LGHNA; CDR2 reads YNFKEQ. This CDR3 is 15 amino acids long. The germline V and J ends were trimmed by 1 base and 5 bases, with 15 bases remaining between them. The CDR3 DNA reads TGTGCCAGCAGCCAAGGAGACTCCGGGCTGGACGAGCAGTACTTC. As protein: CASSQGDSGLDEQYF.

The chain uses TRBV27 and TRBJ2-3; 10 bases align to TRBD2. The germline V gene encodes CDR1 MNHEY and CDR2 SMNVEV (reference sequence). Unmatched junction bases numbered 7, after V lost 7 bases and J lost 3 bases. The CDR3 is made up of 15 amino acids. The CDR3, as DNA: TGTGCCAGCACCCGGACTAGCGGACCAACAGATACGCAGTATTTT. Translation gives CASTRTSGPTDTQYF.

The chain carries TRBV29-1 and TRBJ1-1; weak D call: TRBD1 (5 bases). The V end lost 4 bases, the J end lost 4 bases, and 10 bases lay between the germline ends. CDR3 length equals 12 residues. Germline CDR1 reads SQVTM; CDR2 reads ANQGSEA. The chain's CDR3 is CSVVGGLTEAFF. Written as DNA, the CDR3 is TGCAGCGTTGTTGGGGGACTCACTGAAGCTTTCTTT.

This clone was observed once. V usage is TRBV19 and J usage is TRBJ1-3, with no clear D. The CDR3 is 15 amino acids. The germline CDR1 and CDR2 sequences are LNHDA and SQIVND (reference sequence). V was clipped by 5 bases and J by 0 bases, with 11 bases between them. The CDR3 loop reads CASSWTRDSGNTIYF. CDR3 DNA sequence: TGTGCCAGTAGTTGGACCCGGGACTCTGGAAACACCATATATTTT.

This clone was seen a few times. In DNA, the CDR3 is TGTGCCAGAAGCGTGGGCACGACTTGGCCGGTAGAAGGTGGGAATCAGCCCCAGCATTTT. The encoded protein is CARSVGTTWPVEGGNQPQHF. The chain couples TRBV5-3 to TRBJ1-5; D call uncertain. TRBV5-3 counts as an open reading frame of uncertain function. Trimming stripped 4 bases from V and 4 bases from J, with 30 bases between. This CDR3 spans 20 amino acids.